The 15 T cell receptor beta chains below were found in one sample sequenced in a study of chemoradiotherapy in HPV16-positive cancers. TCRdb keeps only in-frame clones here, not all; method: immunoSEQ multiplex PCR. The sample consists of 2,500 to 3,000 clones, roughly 90% of them appearing once. The sequencing here drew on tumor tissue, taken from a patient who underwent chemoradiotherapy. Source of these receptors: a human donor with HPV-associated anogenital cancer.

This clone rates as large. The chain uses TRBV11-2 and TRBJ1-4; D perhaps matches TRBD1 (6 bases). Trimming shortened V by 5 bases and J by 8 bases, and 18 bases separated the two germline ends. This CDR3 has 15 amino acids. The germline V gene encodes CDR1 SGHAT and CDR2 FQNNGV. The CDR3 nucleotides are TGTGCCAGCAGCCAAGAGGCTGGGGGCGACGAAAAACTGTTTTTT. This sequence encodes CASSQEAGGDEKLFF.

This clone was picked up a small number of times. The J gene is TRBJ2-2, the V gene TRBV7-2; a weak D match, TRBD1 (6 bases). This CDR3 has 14 amino acids. Trimming left V 4 bases short and J 6 bases short, with 12 bases between. The germline V gene encodes CDR1 SGHTA and CDR2 FQGNSA. CDR3 nucleotides: TGTGCCAGCAGCTACAAGGCAGGGGCCGGGGAGCTGTTTTTT. Its protein product is CASSYKAGAGELFF.

V usage is TRBV30 and J usage is TRBJ2-7; TRBD1 matches at 8 bases. This CDR3 comprises 14 residues. Trimming removed 5 bases from V and 4 bases from J; junction bases left unmatched: 10. Per germline, CDR1 GTSNPN and CDR2 SVGIG (reference sequence). In nucleotides, the CDR3 is TGTGCCTGGCAGATCCGGGACAGGATGTACGAGCAGTACTTC. Its translation is CAWQIRDRMYEQYF.

To note about this clone: Other DNA sequences in this specimen translate into the identical CDR3. This chain connects TRBV7-3 to TRBJ2-1; the match to TRBD2 covers 12 bases. The length of the CDR3 is 15 residues. V lost 5 bases to trimming and J lost 2 bases; unmatched junction nucleotides: 1. The germline V gene has CDR1 SGHTA and CDR2 FQGTGA. The CDR3 DNA reads TGTGCCAGCAGCCTAGCGGGAGGGACCTACAATGAGCAGTTCTTC. It translates to CASSLAGGTYNEQFF.

The chain uses TRBV27 and TRBJ2-3, with 12 bases identical to TRBD2. The CDR3 is 16 residues long. Germline V gene lookup returns CDR1 MNHEY and CDR2 SMNVEV (reference sequence). Trimming at V came to 5 bases and at J to 2 bases, leaving 5 bases not matched to a gene. The DNA for the CDR3 is TGTGCCAGCAGTACACTAGCGGGGGGACCCACAGATACGCAGTATTTT. This translates into CASSTLAGGPTDTQYF.

The chain recombines TRBV15 with TRBJ1-5, with D possibly TRBD1 on 6 matching bases. CDR1 and CDR2 (germline): LNHNV, YYDKDF (reference sequence). Between the trimmed V and J ends, which lost 4 bases and 7 bases, there was a span of 14 bases. This CDR3 is built from 14 residues. Here the CDR3 DNA reads TGTGCCACCAGCACCGCGGGGGGGGCGCAGCCCCAGCATTTT. Amino acids: CATSTAGGAQPQHF.

This chain's CDR3 is CAWSVWGTGQNTEAFF. In nucleotides, the CDR3 is TGTGCCTGGAGTGTATGGGGGACAGGCCAGAACACTGAAGCTTTCTTT. The V and J genes are TRBV30 and TRBJ1-1, with 8 nucleotides matching TRBD1. The CDR3 spans 16 residues. J gave up 1 base and V 0 bases, and 7 bases lay outside the gene matches. The germline CDR1 and CDR2 sequences are GTSNPN and SVGIG (reference sequence).

V is TRBV29-1 and J is TRBJ2-3; weak D call: TRBD2 (6 bases). The germline V gene encodes CDR1 SQVTM and CDR2 ANQGSEA. The CDR3 has 14 residues. Between the trimmed V and J ends, which lost 8 bases and 4 bases, there was a span of 19 bases. CDR3 DNA: TGCAGCCTAACCCCCGGGGGAGGTTCAGATACGCAGTATTTT. Translating gives CSLTPGGGSDTQYF.

The rearrangement joins TRBV5-6 to TRBJ2-3, with D perhaps matching TRBD2 (6 bases). The CDR3 is made up of 18 amino acids. Germline V gene lookup returns CDR1 SGHDT and CDR2 YYEEEE. V lost 4 bases and J 0 bases, leaving 21 bases between the germline ends. The CDR3 DNA sequence: TGTGCCAGCAGCGGGGGTCTGGGACTGACGGGAAGCACAGATACGCAGTATTTT. Translated, it gives CASSGGLGLTGSTDTQYF.

The J gene is TRBJ1-5, the V gene TRBV20-1, with D perhaps matching TRBD1 (5 bases). Trimming took 5 bases from V and 15 from J, leaving 14 bases between them. The CDR3 extends over 10 amino acids. CDR1 is DFQATT and CDR2 is SNEGSKA in the germline V gene (reference sequence). CDR3 sequence reads: CSAWGTPPHF. In DNA form, the CDR3 reads TGCAGTGCTTGGGGGACCCCTCCGCATTTT.

This clone was found once. The chain uses TRBV19 and TRBJ2-4, with no clear D. V was pared by 6 bases and J by 7 bases, with 10 bases between. Germline V CDR1 and CDR2: LNHDA, SQIVND (reference sequence). The CDR3 covers 12 residues. The chain's CDR3 is CASRGWRNIQYF. The CDR3 region has the DNA TGTGCCAGTAGGGGATGGCGGAACATTCAGTACTTC. Based on the CDR3 plus reference TRBV19 and TRBJ2-4, the full variable domain is DGGITQSPKYLFRKEGQNVTLSCEQNLNHDAMYWYRQDPGQGLRLIYYSQIVNDFQKGDIAEGYSVSREKKESFPLTVTSAQKNPTAFYLCASRGWRNIQYFGAGTRLSVL.

The genes are TRBV10-3 and TRBJ2-7, with TRBD2 matching over 11 bases. There are 14 residues in the CDR3. Germline lookup yields CDR1 ENHRY and CDR2 SYGVKD. The V and J ends lost 6 bases and 4 bases, in that order; junction bases with no gene match: 5. CDR3 in DNA: TGTGCCATCAGCTCCGGGACTAGCGGTTACGAGCAGTACTTC. It yields the protein CAISSGTSGYEQYF.

The V gene is TRBV5-4, the J gene TRBJ2-7; possibly TRBD2 for D (6 bases). Trimming stripped 0 bases from V and 0 bases from J, with 10 bases between. This CDR3 spans 15 amino acids. Germline values: CDR1 SGHNT, CDR2 YYREEE (reference sequence). CDR3 sequence reads: CASSLEGLLSYEQYF. The CDR3 DNA follows: TGTGCCAGCAGCTTGGAGGGACTCCTCTCCTACGAGCAGTACTTC.

The chain's CDR3 is CASRPGLVAGELFF. CDR3 nucleotides: TGTGCCAGCAGGCCGGGACTAGTTGCCGGGGAGCTGTTTTTT. The chain combines TRBV11-2 with TRBJ2-2; 8 bases align to TRBD2. Germline V gives CDR1 SGHAT, CDR2 FQNNGV. Trimming cost V 6 bases and J 6 bases; bases outside gene matches: 6. The CDR3 sequence is 14 residues long.

The genes are TRBV4-3 and TRBJ2-1; D is unresolved. V was cut by 0 bases and J by 6 bases, with 6 bases left in between. Germline loops: CDR1 LGHNA, CDR2 YSLEER. CDR3 length: 13 residues. Here the CDR3 DNA reads TGCGCCAGCAGCCAAGATGGTCGCAATGAGCAGTTCTTC. This codes for CASSQDGRNEQFF.